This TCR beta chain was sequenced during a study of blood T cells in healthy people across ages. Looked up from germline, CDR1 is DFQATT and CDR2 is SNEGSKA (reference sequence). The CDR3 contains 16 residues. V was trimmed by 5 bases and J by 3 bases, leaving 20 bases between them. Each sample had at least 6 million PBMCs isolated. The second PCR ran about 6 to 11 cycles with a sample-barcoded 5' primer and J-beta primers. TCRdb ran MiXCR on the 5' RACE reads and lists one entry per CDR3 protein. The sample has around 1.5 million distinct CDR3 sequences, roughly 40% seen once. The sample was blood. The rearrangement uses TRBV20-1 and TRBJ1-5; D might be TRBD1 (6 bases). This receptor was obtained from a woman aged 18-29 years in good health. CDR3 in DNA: TGCAGTGCTCCTGGGCCGGGGGCGCCTGTCAATCAGCCCCAGCATTTT. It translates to CSAPGPGAPVNQPQHF.